Following are 3 T cell receptor beta chains from one sample sequenced in a study of siplizumab effects on memory and regulatory T cells. TCRdb's copy holds only in-frame clones and misses some; the assay was immunoSEQ multiplex PCR. This table has about 56,000 clones, around 97% appearing once. The sequenced sample consisted of naive CD8+ T cells sorted from blood. The receptors come from a human donor in good health.

This chain joins TRBV21-1 and TRBJ1-1. TRBV21-1 is noted as a pseudogene. The CDR3 extends over 14 amino acids. This CDR3 is CASSPLRGNTEAFF. The CDR3 DNA is TGTGCCAGCAGCCCATTACGGGGGAACACTGAAGCTTTCTTT.

Here the CDR3 reads CASSLGQLYGYTF. The CDR3 coding sequence is TGTGCCAGCAGCTTAGGACAGCTCTATGGCTACACCTTC. The genes are TRBV7-9 and TRBJ1-2; the D gene is possibly TRBD1 (5 bases). This CDR3 is 13 amino acids long. The V and J ends lost 1 base and 4 bases respectively, with 7 bases between them. Germline lookup yields CDR1 SEHNR and CDR2 FQNEAQ (reference sequence).

This clone is a singleton in its sample. CDR3 bases: TGTGCCAGCAGTTTAGCGGGAGATTTCACAGATACGCAGTATTTT. Protein product: CASSLAGDFTDTQYF. The chain employs TRBV6-1 and TRBJ2-3; TRBD2 aligns across 9 bases. Germline CDR1 MNHNS, CDR2 SASEGT. The V segment lost 5 bases and the J segment 2 bases; nucleotides outside the gene matches: 5. The CDR3 spans 15 residues.